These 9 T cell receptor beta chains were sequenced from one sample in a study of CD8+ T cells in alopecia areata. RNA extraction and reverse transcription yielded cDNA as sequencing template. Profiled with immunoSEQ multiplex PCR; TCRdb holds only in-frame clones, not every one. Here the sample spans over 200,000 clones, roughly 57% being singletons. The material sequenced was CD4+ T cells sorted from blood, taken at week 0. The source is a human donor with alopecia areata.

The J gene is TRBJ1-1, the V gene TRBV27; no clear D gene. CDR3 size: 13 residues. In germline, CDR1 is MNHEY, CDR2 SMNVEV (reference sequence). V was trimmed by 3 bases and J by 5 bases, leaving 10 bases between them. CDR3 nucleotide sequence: TGTGCCAGCAGTTTTGAAAGAGCTACTGAAGCTTTCTTT. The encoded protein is CASSFERATEAFF.

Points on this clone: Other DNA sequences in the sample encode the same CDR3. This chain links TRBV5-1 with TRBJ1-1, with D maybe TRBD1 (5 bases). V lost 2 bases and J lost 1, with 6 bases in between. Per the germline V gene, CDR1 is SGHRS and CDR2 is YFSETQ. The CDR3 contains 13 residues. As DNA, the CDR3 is TGCGCCAGCAGCTTACAGGAGAACACTGAAGCTTTCTTT. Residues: CASSLQENTEAFF.

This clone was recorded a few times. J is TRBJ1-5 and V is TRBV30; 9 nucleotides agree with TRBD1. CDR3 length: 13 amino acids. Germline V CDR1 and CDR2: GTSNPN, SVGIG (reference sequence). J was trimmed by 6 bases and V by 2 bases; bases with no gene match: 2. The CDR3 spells CAWSTGGGQPQHF. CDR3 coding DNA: TGTGCCTGGAGTACAGGGGGCGGTCAGCCCCAGCATTTT. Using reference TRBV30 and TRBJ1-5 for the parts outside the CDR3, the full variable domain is SQTIHQWPATLVQPVGSPLSLECTVEGTSNPNLYWYRQAAGRGLQLLFYSVGIGQISSEVPQNLSASRPQDRQFILSSKKLLLSDSGFYLCAWSTGGGQPQHFGDGTRLSIL.

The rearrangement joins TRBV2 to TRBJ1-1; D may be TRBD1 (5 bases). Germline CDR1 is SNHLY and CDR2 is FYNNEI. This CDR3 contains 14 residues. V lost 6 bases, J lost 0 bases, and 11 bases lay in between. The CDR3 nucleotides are TGTGCCAGCAGCAAGAGGGACGTGAACACTGAAGCTTTCTTT. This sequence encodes CASSKRDVNTEAFF. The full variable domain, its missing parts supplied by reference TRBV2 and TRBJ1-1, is EPEVTQTPSHQVTQMGQEVILRCVPISNHLYFYWYRQILGQKVEFLVSFYNNEISEKSEIFDDQFSVERPDGSNFTLKIRSTKLEDSAMYFCASSKRDVNTEAFFGQGTRLTVV.

The CDR3 bases are TGCAGCGTTGAAGATTTAAGCAGGGCCACAGATACGCAGTATTTT. Translation gives CSVEDLSRATDTQYF. This sequence joins TRBV29-1 and TRBJ2-3, with D perhaps matching TRBD1 (5 bases). This CDR3 region has 15 residues. The germline V gene has CDR1 SQVTM and CDR2 ANQGSEA. Trimming shortened V by 0 bases and J by 2 bases, and 12 bases separated the two germline ends.

CDR3 in DNA: TGTGCCAGCAGACAGGGGGCATTTGGAAACACCATATATTTT. Translation gives CASRQGAFGNTIYF. The chain uses TRBV9 and TRBJ1-3; 9 bases align to TRBD1. V lost 5 bases and J lost 3; bases outside the gene matches: 3. The CDR3 has 14 residues. Germline V gene lookup returns CDR1 SGDLS and CDR2 YYNGEE.

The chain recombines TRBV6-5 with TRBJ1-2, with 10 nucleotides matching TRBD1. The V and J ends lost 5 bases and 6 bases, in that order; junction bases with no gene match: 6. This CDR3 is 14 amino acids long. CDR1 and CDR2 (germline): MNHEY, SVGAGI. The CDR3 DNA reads TGTGCCAGCAGTCCCGGGACAGGGGTTAATGGCTACACCTTC. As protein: CASSPGTGVNGYTF.

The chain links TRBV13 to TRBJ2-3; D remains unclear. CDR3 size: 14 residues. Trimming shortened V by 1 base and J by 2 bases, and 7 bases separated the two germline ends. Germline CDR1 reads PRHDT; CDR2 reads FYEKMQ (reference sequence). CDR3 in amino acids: CASSLVPDTDTQYF. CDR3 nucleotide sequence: TGTGCCAGCAGCTTAGTTCCCGACACAGATACGCAGTATTTT.

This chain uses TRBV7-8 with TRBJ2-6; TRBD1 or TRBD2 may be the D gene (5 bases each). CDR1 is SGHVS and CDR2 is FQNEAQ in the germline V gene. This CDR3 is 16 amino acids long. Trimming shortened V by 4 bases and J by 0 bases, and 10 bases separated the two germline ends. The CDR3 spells CASSSGRISGANVLTF. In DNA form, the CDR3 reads TGTGCCAGCAGCTCGGGACGCATCTCTGGGGCCAACGTCCTGACTTTC.